Listed here is a single T cell receptor beta chain. The sample originates from a study of blood T cell repertoires in COVID-19. Germline assignment: CDR1 SNHLY and CDR2 FYNNEI. The CDR3 loop spans 19 amino acids. With 5 bases removed from V and 0 bases from J, the gap between germline ends came to 20 bases. Sequencing was performed with immunoSEQ multiplex PCR; in TCRdb, only in-frame clones are kept and a portion is missing. The data show roughly 42,000 clones, 80% to 90% seen once. Sequenced: peripheral blood. The clonotype originates from a young man with active or convalescent COVID-19. The rearrangement joins TRBV2 to TRBJ1-6; possibly TRBD1 for D (6 bases). CDR3 loop: CASSLGAWGGPSYNSPLHF. The CDR3 bases are TGTGCCAGCAGTCTAGGGGCCTGGGGGGGGCCCTCCTATAATTCACCCCTCCACTTT.